This T cell receptor beta chain was captured by sequencing in a study of OX40 agonist ivuxolimab in advanced cancers. In the study overall: In this trial design, patients received ivuxolimab intravenously at 0.01 to 10 mg/kg every 2 weeks.

V lost 9 bases, J lost 1 base, and 3 bases stayed unmatched. Germline V CDR1 and CDR2: SEHNR, FQNEAQ (reference sequence). The CDR3 is 14 amino acids. TCRdb's copy holds only in-frame clones and misses some; the assay was immunoSEQ multiplex PCR. In the table there are around 33,000 clones, roughly 82% of which are singletons. The V call is TRBV7-9, the J call TRBJ2-1, with TRBD1 matching 10 bases. The sequences come from CD4+ or CD8+ T cells sorted from blood, collected in a trial of the OX40 agonist ivuxolimab. The TCR sequence derives from an adult with an advanced solid tumor such as melanoma, head and neck, liver or kidney cancer. CDR3: CASGTGDSYNEQFF. The CDR3 region has the DNA TGTGCCAGTGGGACAGGGGATTCCTACAATGAGCAGTTCTTC.